Following are 32 T cell receptor beta chains from one sample sequenced in a study of cytomegalovirus exposure and HLA in healthy donors. Use of 60 Vbeta and 13 Jbeta primers characterized the PCR. The table came from immunoSEQ multiplex PCR; TCRdb's copy has only in-frame clones and leaves some out. The table shows around 200,000 clones, with 60% to 80% occurring only once. The sample was PBMCs. Receptors originate from a woman in her thirties in good health and CMV-seropositive.

The V gene is TRBV28, the J gene TRBJ2-1; the match to TRBD2 covers 12 bases. This CDR3 has 15 amino acids. Losses at the gene ends were 6 bases for V and 4 bases for J; bases not matched to a gene: 4. CDR1 and CDR2 (germline): MDHEN, SYDVKM. CDR3 in amino acids: CASSRGTSGYNEQFF. CDR3 in DNA: TGTGCCAGCAGCCGGGGGACTAGCGGGTACAATGAGCAGTTCTTC.

This chain connects TRBV6-5 to TRBJ2-7; the D gene is possibly TRBD1 (5 bases). CDR1 and CDR2 (germline): MNHEY, SVGAGI. This CDR3 contains 14 residues. Trimming pared 2 bases from V and 3 bases from J, leaving 11 bases between. The CDR3 bases are TGTGCCAGCAGTTACCTTGGACAAGACTACGAGCAGTACTTC. Translating it yields CASSYLGQDYEQYF.

The chain joins TRBV5-1 to TRBJ1-6; 8 bases agree with TRBD1. This CDR3 spans 15 amino acids. Germline V gene sequence: CDR1 SGHRS, CDR2 YFSETQ. The V and J ends lost 4 bases and 8 bases, in that order; junction bases with no gene match: 8. Here the CDR3 reads CASSLSRGPDSPLHF. CDR3 nucleotides: TGCGCCAGCAGCCTATCCAGGGGGCCGGATTCACCCCTCCACTTT. The whole variable domain, filled in from reference TRBV5-1 and TRBJ1-6, reads KAGVTQTPRYLIKTRGQQVTLSCSPISGHRSVSWYQQTPGQGLQFLFEYFSETQRNKGNFPGRFSGRQFSNSRSEMNVSTLELGDSALYLCASSLSRGPDSPLHFGNGTRLTVT.

This clone was seen a handful of times. The genes are TRBV27 and TRBJ2-1; D may be TRBD1 (5 bases). V was clipped by 1 base and J by 8 bases, with 12 bases between them. The CDR3 loop spans 14 amino acids. Germline assignment: CDR1 MNHEY and CDR2 SMNVEV (reference sequence). The CDR3 DNA sequence: TGTGCCAGCAGTTTATATCTAGTAGGGGATGAGCAGTTCTTC. This translates into CASSLYLVGDEQFF.

J is TRBJ2-5 and V is TRBV2; 8 nucleotides align to TRBD1. The CDR3 has 15 residues. Germline CDR1 and CDR2: SNHLY and FYNNEI. The ends lost 3 bases at V and 4 bases at J; junction bases unmatched: 7. CDR3 residues: CASSETGVGGETQYF. CDR3 in DNA: TGTGCCAGCAGTGAGACAGGGGTAGGGGGAGAGACCCAGTACTTC. Full variable domain (remainder filled in from reference TRBV2 and TRBJ2-5): EPEVTQTPSHQVTQMGQEVILRCVPISNHLYFYWYRQILGQKVEFLVSFYNNEISEKSEIFDDQFSVERPDGSNFTLKIRSTKLEDSAMYFCASSETGVGGETQYFGPGTRLLVL.

The V call is TRBV29-1, the J call TRBJ1-1, with TRBD1 matching over 7 bases. V was pared by 7 bases and J by 7 bases, with 12 bases of the junction left unmatched. Germline V gives CDR1 SQVTM, CDR2 ANQGSEA. This CDR3 is 13 amino acids long. CDR3 sequence reads: CSETQGPGLEAFF. As DNA, the CDR3 is TGCAGCGAAACACAGGGGCCCGGTCTTGAAGCTTTCTTT. The full variable domain, in which reference TRBV29-1 and TRBJ1-1 provide the parts outside the CDR3, is SAVISQKPSRDICQRGTSLTIQCQVDSQVTMMFWYRQQPGQSLTLIATANQGSEATYESGFVIDKFPISRPNLTFSTLTVSNMSPEDSSIYLCSETQGPGLEAFFGQGTRLTVV.

The CDR3: CASSLERPQYNEQFF. As DNA, the CDR3 is TGTGCCAGCAGCTTGGAGAGACCACAGTACAATGAGCAGTTCTTC. The chain uses TRBV5-4 and TRBJ2-1; unclear D gene. CDR1 SGHNT and CDR2 YYREEE come from the germline V gene (reference sequence). The CDR3 runs to 15 residues. Deletions cut 0 bases from V and 4 bases from J, with 11 bases between.

The chain carries TRBV14 and TRBJ2-7; a weak D match, TRBD2 (5 bases). Trimming removed 4 bases at V and 3 bases at J, with 19 bases between. Germline V gives CDR1 SGHDN, CDR2 FVKESK. The CDR3 contains 16 residues. The CDR3 loop reads CASSPAPSGLYYEQYF. In DNA, the CDR3 is TGTGCCAGCAGCCCGGCCCCTTCAGGACTGTACTACGAGCAGTACTTC.

In this sample, this clone turned up once. The chain employs TRBV7-9 and TRBJ2-5, with D possibly matching TRBD2 (7 bases). The CDR3 is 15 residues long. Germline V gene lookup returns CDR1 SEHNR and CDR2 FQNEAQ (reference sequence). V lost 1 base, J lost 1 base, and 10 bases lay in between. In nucleotides, the CDR3 is TGTGCCAGCAGCTTAGGGGGGGGCGGCCAAGAGACCCAGTACTTC. Translating it yields CASSLGGGGQETQYF.

The chain is built from TRBV6-1 and TRBJ1-4; the D is unclear. In germline, CDR1 is MNHNS, CDR2 SASEGT. With 3 bases removed from V and 7 bases from J, the gap between germline ends came to 3 bases. This CDR3 comprises 11 residues. For the CDR3, the DNA is TGTGCCAGCAGTGACAGTGAAAAACTGTTTTTT. Protein: CASSDSEKLFF.

This rearrangement joins TRBV6-1 to TRBJ1-5, with D possibly TRBD1 on 6 matching bases. V gave up 5 bases and J gave up 2 bases, with 13 bases separating them. The CDR3 runs 15 residues. CDR1 is MNHNS and CDR2 is SASEGT in the germline V gene. The CDR3 DNA sequence: TGTGCCAGCAGTTCACAGGGTCTTGGCAATCAGCCCCAGCATTTT. Protein: CASSSQGLGNQPQHF.

This clone is a singleton in its sample. The chain links TRBV5-4 to TRBJ2-5; tentatively, D is TRBD1 (6 bases). V dropped 3 bases and J dropped 1 base, with 10 bases sitting between them. The CDR3 covers 14 residues. CDR1 and CDR2 from the germline V gene are SGHNT and YYREEE (reference sequence). The CDR3: CASSSLQGQETQYF. CDR3 nucleotides: TGTGCCAGCAGCTCCTTACAGGGCCAAGAGACCCAGTACTTC.

This clone has just a few counts. No conserved phenylalanine or tryptophan ends this CDR3, so it is likely a read error. Because the CDR3's place on the DNA is in doubt, the DNA is left out and the CDR3 is given as listed by TCRdb. The CDR3 is CASPQGAHG. The V and J genes are TRBV2 and TRBJ1-1; the table names TRBD1, a call not compared with the DNA. Including both end residues, the CDR3 is 9 amino acids long. Germline CDR1 reads SNHLY; CDR2 reads FYNNEI.

This chain uses TRBV11-3 with TRBJ2-7, with 10 nucleotides matching TRBD2. The CDR3 loop spans 20 amino acids. J gave up 3 bases and V 5 bases, and 22 bases lay outside the gene matches. Germline V lookup: CDR1 SGHNT, CDR2 YENEEA. The CDR3: CASSVVCPSGLAGVDYEQYF. The CDR3, as DNA: TGTGCCAGCAGCGTAGTCTGCCCATCAGGGCTAGCGGGAGTTGACTACGAGCAGTACTTC.

This sequence joins TRBV27 and TRBJ2-2, with TRBD1 identical over 7 bases. Looked up from germline, CDR1 is MNHEY and CDR2 is SMNVEV (reference sequence). V lost 3 bases and J lost 1; bases outside the gene matches: 8. This CDR3 has 17 amino acids. The CDR3 DNA follows: TGTGCCAGCAGTTTCGCTCCGGGACAGCAGAACACCGGGGAGCTGTTTTTT. This translates into CASSFAPGQQNTGELFF.

The rearrangement links TRBV27 to TRBJ2-7; D is undetermined. Trimming removed 5 bases at V and 1 base at J, with 12 bases between. There are 14 residues in the CDR3. Germline loops: CDR1 MNHEY, CDR2 SMNVEV (reference sequence). CDR3 in amino acids: CASSPGFPSYEQYF. The CDR3, as DNA: TGTGCCAGCAGTCCGGGTTTCCCTTCCTACGAGCAGTACTTC.

This clone was counted a few times. V and J are TRBV7-9 and TRBJ2-3; D not certain. Germline V lookup: CDR1 SEHNR, CDR2 FQNEAQ (reference sequence). CDR3 length equals 11 residues. V was cut by 3 bases and J by 6 bases, with 4 bases left in between. The CDR3 sequence: CASSFLDTQYF. The DNA of the CDR3 is TGTGCCAGCAGCTTCCTGGATACGCAGTATTTT.

The chain links TRBV19 to TRBJ1-6, with 9 nucleotides matching TRBD1. The CDR3 has 16 amino acids. Germline CDR1 is LNHDA and CDR2 is SQIVND (reference sequence). The trim removed 9 bases at V and 7 bases at J, leaving 13 bases unmatched. The CDR3 sequence is CASGTGLLGGNSPLHF. In DNA, the CDR3 is TGTGCCAGCGGGACAGGGCTATTAGGAGGGAATTCACCCCTCCACTTT.

This sequence joins TRBV5-1 and TRBJ2-1; D is unresolved. The CDR3 covers 14 residues. Germline V CDR1 and CDR2: SGHRS, YFSETQ. V dropped 2 bases and J dropped 4 bases, with 10 bases sitting between them. In DNA form, the CDR3 reads TGCGCCAGCAGCTTTGGAGACGAGTACAATGAGCAGTTCTTC. Amino acids: CASSFGDEYNEQFF.

The chain links TRBV27 to TRBJ2-1; D not resolved. With 4 bases removed from V and 4 bases from J, the gap between germline ends came to 11 bases. This CDR3 is 14 amino acids long. CDR1 and CDR2 (germline): MNHEY, SMNVEV (reference sequence). Written as DNA, the CDR3 is TGTGCCAGCAGTTCCTTAGAGGTGTACAATGAGCAGTTCTTC. It encodes CASSSLEVYNEQFF.

The chain couples TRBV28 to TRBJ2-7; perhaps TRBD1 as D (5 bases). The CDR3 covers 13 residues. Deletions cut 3 bases from V and 7 bases from J, with 13 bases between. CDR1 and CDR2 (germline): MDHEN, SYDVKM. CDR3 in amino acids: CASSFGGREEQYF. The CDR3 DNA reads as TGTGCCAGCAGTTTCGGTGGCAGGGAAGAGCAGTACTTC.

This clone appeared a single time. V usage is TRBV2 and J usage is TRBJ2-5, with D possibly being TRBD2 (5 bases). V gave up 10 bases and J gave up 3 bases, with 9 bases separating them. The CDR3 sequence is 11 residues long. The V gene's germline CDR1 is SNHLY and CDR2 FYNNEI. The DNA for the CDR3 is TGTGCCACCGGACTGGAAGAGACCCAGTACTTC. It translates to CATGLEETQYF.

The chain employs TRBV7-2 and TRBJ2-5, with 9 bases matching TRBD2. The assigned J gene may be wrong: the sequence end matches TRBJ2-7 better. The CDR3 is made up of 14 amino acids. In germline, CDR1 is SGHTA, CDR2 FQGNSA. This chain's CDR3 is CASSHIEREVEQYF. The DNA of the CDR3 is TGTGCCAGCAGCCACATAGAGCGGGAGGTCGAGCAGTACTTC.

The chain carries TRBV28 and TRBJ1-3; D not certain. This CDR3 contains 16 residues. V gave up 3 bases and J gave up 2 bases, with 14 bases separating them. Germline V gene data show CDR1 as MDHEN and CDR2 as SYDVKM. The CDR3 loop reads CASSFGVNNPGNTIYF. The CDR3 coding sequence is TGTGCCAGCAGTTTCGGGGTCAACAATCCTGGAAACACCATATATTTT.

This clone appeared once. The chain recombines TRBV7-9 with TRBJ2-5; 9 bases map to TRBD1. Trimming at V came to 5 bases and at J to 2 bases, leaving 12 bases not matched to a gene. CDR1 and CDR2 from the germline V gene are SEHNR and FQNEAQ (reference sequence). The CDR3 runs to 17 residues. CDR3 coding DNA: TGTGCCAGCAGCCCCTTGCCGGGACAGGGTGGGCAAGAGACCCAGTACTTC. Its protein is CASSPLPGQGGQETQYF.

The CDR3 here is CASSARRPYEQYF. The CDR3 bases are TGTGCCAGCAGCGCCCGGAGACCCTACGAGCAGTACTTC. This sequence joins TRBV27 and TRBJ2-7; D gene unclear. The germline gives CDR1 MNHEY, CDR2 SMNVEV (reference sequence). The V and J ends lost 6 bases and 2 bases respectively, with 11 bases between them. This CDR3 is built from 13 residues.

The rearrangement links TRBV7-2 to TRBJ2-7; 10 bases align to TRBD2. The CDR3 spans 14 residues. J gave up 3 bases and V 6 bases, and 5 bases lay outside the gene matches. Per germline, CDR1 SGHTA and CDR2 FQGNSA. The CDR3 DNA reads TGTGCCAGCAGAATAGCGGGAGGAGGCTACGAGCAGTACTTC. This encodes CASRIAGGGYEQYF.

The V call is TRBV29-1, the J call TRBJ1-2; a possible D gene is TRBD1 (6 bases). Germline CDR1 and CDR2: SQVTM and ANQGSEA. Trimming removed 7 bases from V and 3 bases from J, with 21 bases in between. The CDR3 sequence is 15 residues long. The CDR3 is CSAKFRDTPDYGYTF. Written as DNA, the CDR3 is TGCAGCGCCAAATTCCGGGACACTCCCGACTATGGCTACACCTTC.

This clone was detected only a few times. The V and J genes are TRBV5-1 and TRBJ2-5; 12 bases fit TRBD1. Germline CDR1 reads SGHRS; CDR2 reads YFSETQ. The ends lost 2 bases at V and 1 base at J; junction bases unmatched: 21. The CDR3 is 22 amino acids. In DNA, the CDR3 is TGCGCCAGCAGCTTCGGGGACAGGGGGCGCTATCGGCTAGCGGGGGCCCAAGAGACCCAGTACTTC. It specifies CASSFGDRGRYRLAGAQETQYF.

In this sample, this clone turned up once. The chain joins TRBV28 to TRBJ2-7; 9 bases align to TRBD1. Germline loops: CDR1 MDHEN, CDR2 SYDVKM. J gave up 5 bases and V 3 bases, and 14 bases lay outside the gene matches. CDR3 length: 17 amino acids. CDR3 amino acids: CASSLPRGQGKSHEQYF. CDR3 sequence (DNA): TGTGCCAGCAGTTTGCCTAGAGGACAGGGGAAATCCCACGAGCAGTACTTC.

This chain connects TRBV27 to TRBJ2-7; TRBD2 matches at 7 bases. This CDR3 has 15 amino acids. V lost 3 bases and J lost 3; bases outside the gene matches: 8. Germline V lookup: CDR1 MNHEY, CDR2 SMNVEV (reference sequence). In DNA, the CDR3 is TGTGCCAGCAGTTTTGGGGGGGGATGGGGCTACGAGCAGTACTTC. Translation gives CASSFGGGWGYEQYF.

There are a few counts of this clone. J is TRBJ1-4 and V is TRBV7-8; TRBD1 is a possible D gene (6 bases). V lost 0 bases and J 7 bases, leaving 12 bases between the germline ends. This CDR3 region has 15 residues. In germline, CDR1 is SGHVS, CDR2 FQNEAQ. The CDR3 DNA follows: TGTGCCAGCAGCTTAGCGCAGGGGATTAGTGAAAAACTGTTTTTT. The encoded protein is CASSLAQGISEKLFF.